This T cell receptor (beta chain) was documented in a study of cytomegalovirus exposure and HLA in healthy donors. Study details: Genotyping showed roughly 86% of about 370 donors falling in the Caucasian-associated ancestry cluster. Overall study findings and caveats: With later analysis, a missense DCLRE1C variant became linked to TCR beta V- and J-gene trimming. It was reported that TCR beta sequences correctly inferred the HLA-A and HLA-B alleles for most subjects. In vitro checks showed that a few CMV-associated chains really do target CMV antigens.

On this clone: Its matching antigen is unknown.

Germline V gene sequence: CDR1 MNHNS, CDR2 SASEGT. Trimming stripped 3 bases from V and 9 bases from J, with 12 bases between. This CDR3 has 13 amino acids. The study ran its PCR with 60 Vbeta and 13 Jbeta primers. Assay: immunoSEQ multiplex PCR; the TCRdb copy retains only in-frame clones and omits some. This table has tens of thousands of clones, about four fifths appearing once. The specimen was PBMCs. The origin of this receptor is a man between 18 and 29 years old in good health and CMV-seronegative. This sequence joins TRBV6-1 and TRBJ1-5; D is possibly TRBD1 (6 bases). The CDR3 coding sequence is TGTGCCAGCAGTGAGCTGGGGGCCTGGCCCCAGCATTTT. Translated, it gives CASSELGAWPQHF.